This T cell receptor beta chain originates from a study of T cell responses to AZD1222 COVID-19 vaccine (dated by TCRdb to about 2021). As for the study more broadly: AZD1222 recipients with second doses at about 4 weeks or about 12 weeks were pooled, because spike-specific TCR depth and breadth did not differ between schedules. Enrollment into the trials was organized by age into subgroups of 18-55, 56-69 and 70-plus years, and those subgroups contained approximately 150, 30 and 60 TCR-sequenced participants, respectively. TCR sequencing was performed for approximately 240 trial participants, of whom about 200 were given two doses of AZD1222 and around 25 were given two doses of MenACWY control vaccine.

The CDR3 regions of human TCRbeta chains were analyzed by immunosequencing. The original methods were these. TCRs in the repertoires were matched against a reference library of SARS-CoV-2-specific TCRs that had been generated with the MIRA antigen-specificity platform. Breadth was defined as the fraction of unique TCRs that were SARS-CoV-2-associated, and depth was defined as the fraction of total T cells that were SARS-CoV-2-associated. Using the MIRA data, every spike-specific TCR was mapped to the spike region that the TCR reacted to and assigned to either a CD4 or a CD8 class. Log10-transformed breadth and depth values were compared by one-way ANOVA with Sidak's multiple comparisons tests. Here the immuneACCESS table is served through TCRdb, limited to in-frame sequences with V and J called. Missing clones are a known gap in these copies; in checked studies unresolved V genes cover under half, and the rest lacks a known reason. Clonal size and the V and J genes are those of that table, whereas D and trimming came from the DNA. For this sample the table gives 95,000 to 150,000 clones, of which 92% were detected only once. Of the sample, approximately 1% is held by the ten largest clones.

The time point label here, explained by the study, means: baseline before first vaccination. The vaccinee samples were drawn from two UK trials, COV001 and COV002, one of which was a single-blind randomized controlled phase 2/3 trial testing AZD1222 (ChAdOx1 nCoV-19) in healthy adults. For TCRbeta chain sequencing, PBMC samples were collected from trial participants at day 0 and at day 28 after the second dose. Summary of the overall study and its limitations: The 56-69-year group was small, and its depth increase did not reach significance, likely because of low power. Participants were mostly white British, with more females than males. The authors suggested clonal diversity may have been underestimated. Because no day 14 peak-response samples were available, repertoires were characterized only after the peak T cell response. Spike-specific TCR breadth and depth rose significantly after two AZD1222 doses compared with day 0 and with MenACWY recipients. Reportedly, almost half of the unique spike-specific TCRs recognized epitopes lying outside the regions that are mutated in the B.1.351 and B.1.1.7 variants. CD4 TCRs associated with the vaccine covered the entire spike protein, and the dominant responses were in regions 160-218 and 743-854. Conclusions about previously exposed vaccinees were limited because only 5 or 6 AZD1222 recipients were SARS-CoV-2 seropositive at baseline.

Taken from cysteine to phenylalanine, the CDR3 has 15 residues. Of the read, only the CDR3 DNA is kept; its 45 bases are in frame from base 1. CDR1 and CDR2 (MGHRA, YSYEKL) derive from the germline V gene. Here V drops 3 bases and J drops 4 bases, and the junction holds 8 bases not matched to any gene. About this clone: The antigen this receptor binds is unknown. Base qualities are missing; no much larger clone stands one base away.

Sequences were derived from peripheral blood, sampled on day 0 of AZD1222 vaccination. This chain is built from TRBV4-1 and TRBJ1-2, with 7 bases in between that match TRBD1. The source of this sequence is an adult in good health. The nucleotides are TGCGCCAGCAGCCACTACAGGGGCAAAGGCTATGGCTACACCTTC. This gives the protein CASSHYRGKGYGYTF.